One sample yielded the 24 T cell receptor beta chains listed below, sequenced in a study of blood T cell repertoires in COVID-19. Clones were sequenced by immunoSEQ multiplex PCR, and TCRdb holds only the in-frame ones, with some missing. The table lists roughly 100,000 clones, roughly 86% of them singletons, with approximately 20% in the top ten. Sequencing used peripheral blood. The receptor set was obtained from a human donor in a cohort sampled during active COVID-19.

This rearrangement joins TRBV23-1 to TRBJ2-7; 7 positions match TRBD1. TRBV23-1 is an ORF for which the function is uncertain. V shed 8 bases and J 12 bases; nucleotides not matched to a gene: 10. CDR3 length: 11 amino acids. The chain's CDR3 is CASGQDTLRYF. For the CDR3, the DNA is TGCGCCAGCGGACAGGACACCCTTCGGTACTTC.

The J gene is TRBJ2-7, the V gene TRBV9, with a tentative D call TRBD1 (5 bases). The CDR3 covers 14 residues. V was trimmed by 2 bases and J by 1 base, leaving 10 bases between them. Looked up from germline, CDR1 is SGDLS and CDR2 is YYNGEE. CDR3 nucleotide sequence: TGTGCCAGCAGCGTCGCCAGGGAATCCTACGAGCAGTACTTC. Protein product: CASSVARESYEQYF.

J is TRBJ2-1 and V is TRBV18, with D possibly matching TRBD2 (7 bases). Germline CDR1 is KGHSH and CDR2 is LQKENI. This CDR3 spans 16 amino acids. V was clipped by 4 bases and J by 0 bases, with 13 bases between them. CDR3 in amino acids: CASSQQGTISYNEQFF. The DNA of the CDR3 is TGTGCCAGCTCACAGCAGGGGACTATCTCCTACAATGAGCAGTTCTTC.

The V gene is TRBV13, the J gene TRBJ1-2, with a possible D match to TRBD1 (5 bases). The CDR3 has 14 amino acids. From germline, CDR1 is PRHDT and CDR2 FYEKMQ (reference sequence). Deletions cut 3 bases from V and 1 base from J, with 9 bases between. The CDR3 reads CASSLGRNNYGYTF. For the CDR3, the DNA is TGTGCCAGCAGCTTGGGGCGGAATAACTATGGCTACACCTTC.

This chain joins TRBV7-2 and TRBJ2-7; 9 nucleotides agree with TRBD1. The CDR3 totals 15 residues. The V gene end was trimmed by 5 bases and the J gene end by 3 bases; junction bases not matched to a gene: 8. CDR1 and CDR2 from the germline V gene are SGHTA and FQGNSA. The CDR3 nucleotides read TGTGCCAGCAGCACCGTGGGACAGGGTGGCTACGAGCAGTACTTC. It yields the protein CASSTVGQGGYEQYF.

The V and J genes are TRBV28 and TRBJ2-5; 13 nucleotides match TRBD2. CDR3 length: 16 residues. CDR1 is MDHEN, CDR2 SYDVKM, per germline. The junction had 8 bases not matched to a gene; V was cut back by 3 bases and J by 7 bases. The CDR3 DNA follows: TGTGCCAGCAGTTTCCCCGGGACTAGCGGGAAGGGGACCCAGTACTTC. Translating it yields CASSFPGTSGKGTQYF. Full variable domain (remainder filled in from reference TRBV28 and TRBJ2-5): DVKVTQSSRYLVKRTGEKVFLECVQDMDHENMFWYRQDPGLGLRLIYFSYDVKMKEKGDIPEGYSVSREKKERFSLILESASTNQTSMYLCASSFPGTSGKGTQYFGPGTRLLVL.

This clone was detected a few times. The chain couples TRBV7-6 to TRBJ2-1; TRBD2 matches at 8 bases. The V segment lost 0 bases and the J segment 8 bases; nucleotides outside the gene matches: 6. The CDR3 totals 15 residues. Per the germline V gene, CDR1 is SGHVS and CDR2 is FNYEAQ. The CDR3 sequence: CASSLAEREHDEQFF. The CDR3 DNA reads as TGTGCCAGCAGCTTAGCGGAGCGGGAGCACGATGAGCAGTTCTTC.

The V gene is TRBV4-1, the J gene TRBJ2-7; 10 bases fit TRBD2. V was clipped by 2 bases and J by 3 bases; unmatched bases: 13. This CDR3 is built from 18 residues. Per the germline V gene, CDR1 is MGHRA and CDR2 is YSYEKL. The CDR3 DNA reads TGCGCCAGCAGCCAAAAACCCACCCTTAGCGGGAGGATCTACGAGCAGTACTTC. The encoded protein is CASSQKPTLSGRIYEQYF.

The rearrangement uses TRBV9 and TRBJ2-3, with a possible D match to TRBD2 (6 bases). Looked up from germline, CDR1 is SGDLS and CDR2 is YYNGEE. This CDR3 is 16 amino acids long. Deletions cut 0 bases from V and 3 bases from J, with 14 bases between. The DNA for the CDR3 is TGTGCCAGCAGCGTAGGGCTAGCGACTCGGACAGATACGCAGTATTTT. Encoded protein: CASSVGLATRTDTQYF.

The J gene is TRBJ1-2, the V gene TRBV2; D uncertain. Trimming took off 4 bases at V and 0 bases at J, with 9 bases between the two ends. This CDR3 has 14 amino acids. Germline loops: CDR1 SNHLY, CDR2 FYNNEI. The CDR3 here is CASSVVESNYGYTF. CDR3 nucleotides: TGTGCCAGCAGTGTCGTGGAGTCTAACTATGGCTACACCTTC.

The chain employs TRBV28 and TRBJ2-1, with 8 bases matching TRBD1. Germline V gives CDR1 MDHEN, CDR2 SYDVKM. The CDR3 is made up of 14 amino acids. The junction had 4 bases not matched to a gene; V was cut back by 5 bases and J by 4 bases. The CDR3 loop reads CASSPWTGYNEQFF. CDR3 DNA: TGTGCCAGCAGTCCATGGACAGGGTACAATGAGCAGTTCTTC.

The rearrangement joins TRBV5-8 to TRBJ2-7; D remains unclear. Germline CDR1 SGHTS, CDR2 YDEGEE. V was pared by 1 base and J by 6 bases, with 17 bases between. The CDR3 loop spans 15 amino acids. This chain's CDR3 is CASSLMGSYNSEQYF. The CDR3 coding sequence is TGTGCCAGCAGCTTGATGGGCTCTTACAACAGCGAGCAGTACTTC.

This clone was detected a few times. The rearrangement joins TRBV11-3 to TRBJ2-1; D unclear. Trimming removed 1 base at V and 4 bases at J, with 8 bases between. The CDR3 runs to 14 residues. Germline V gene data show CDR1 as SGHNT and CDR2 as YENEEA. CDR3 in DNA: TGTGCCAGCAGCTTAGGCCCCGGTTACAATGAGCAGTTCTTC. Its protein product is CASSLGPGYNEQFF.

This chain joins TRBV13 and TRBJ1-1; unclear D gene. CDR1 and CDR2 (germline): PRHDT, FYEKMQ (reference sequence). CDR3 length equals 16 residues. V was trimmed by 5 bases and J by 0 bases, leaving 16 bases between them. The CDR3 loop reads CASSPQSGYMNTEAFF. DNA of the CDR3: TGTGCCAGCAGCCCGCAGAGCGGGTATATGAACACTGAAGCTTTCTTT.

CDR3 DNA sequence: TGTGCCAGCAGTACACATGGAAACACCATATATTTT. This gives the protein CASSTHGNTIYF. The chain carries TRBV25-1 and TRBJ1-3, with D unclear. The CDR3 is 12 amino acids. Germline CDR1 and CDR2: MGHDK and SYGVNS. V dropped 5 bases and J dropped 3 bases, with 5 bases sitting between them.

The V call is TRBV2, the J call TRBJ1-2; D unclear. CDR3 length: 15 amino acids. Trimming removed 0 bases at V and 4 bases at J, with 12 bases between. Germline CDR1 is SNHLY and CDR2 is FYNNEI. The chain's CDR3 is CASSEAIEMFYGYTF. CDR3 nucleotide sequence: TGTGCCAGCAGTGAAGCAATTGAGATGTTCTATGGCTACACCTTC.

V gene TRBV18 combines with J gene TRBJ1-1; possibly TRBD1 for D (5 bases). V shed 3 bases and J shed 3 bases, with 14 bases lying between them. CDR1 KGHSH and CDR2 LQKENI come from the germline V gene. This CDR3 is built from 15 residues. The CDR3 protein is CASSPGPGGDTEAFF. The DNA for the CDR3 is TGTGCCAGCTCACCTGGACCCGGGGGGGACACTGAAGCTTTCTTT.

The J gene is TRBJ2-2, the V gene TRBV19; perhaps TRBD2 as D (6 bases). The CDR3 extends over 16 amino acids. The germline V and J ends were trimmed by 3 bases and 4 bases, with 15 bases remaining between them. Germline V gene sequence: CDR1 LNHDA, CDR2 SQIVND (reference sequence). The CDR3 region is CASSIVGGGVTGELFF. The CDR3 nucleotides are TGTGCCAGTAGTATTGTGGGGGGAGGCGTCACCGGGGAGCTGTTTTTT.

The chain uses TRBV27 and TRBJ2-5; the D gene is possibly TRBD1 (6 bases). The CDR3 has 14 amino acids. Per the germline V gene, CDR1 is MNHEY and CDR2 is SMNVEV (reference sequence). V lost 1 base to trimming and J lost 5 bases, with 11 bases between them. The CDR3 region is CASSLFTGSETQYF. The DNA for the CDR3 is TGTGCCAGCAGTTTATTTACAGGGTCGGAGACCCAGTACTTC.

This chain links TRBV9 with TRBJ2-2; 10 positions agree with TRBD1. V lost 0 bases and J lost 6; bases outside the gene matches: 5. CDR1 is SGDLS and CDR2 is YYNGEE in the germline V gene. The CDR3 is made up of 16 amino acids. The CDR3 nucleotides read TGTGCCAGCAGCGTAGTGACAGGGGGCGCCCCCGGGGAGCTGTTTTTT. It codes for CASSVVTGGAPGELFF.

This chain links TRBV5-1 with TRBJ2-3, with 7 positions matching TRBD2. This CDR3 is built from 14 residues. V gave up 4 bases and J gave up 1 base; unmatched junction bases: 3. In germline, CDR1 is SGHRS, CDR2 YFSETQ. The CDR3 loop reads CASSRSGGTDTQYF. The DNA for the CDR3 is TGCGCCAGCAGCCGGAGCGGGGGCACAGATACGCAGTATTTT.

This chain links TRBV10-3 with TRBJ2-7, with unresolved D. Germline V gene data show CDR1 as ENHRY and CDR2 as SYGVKD. Trimming removed 10 bases from V and 4 bases from J, with 17 bases in between. This CDR3 spans 13 amino acids. CDR3 nucleotide sequence: TGTGCCACCACCCCTGAACAGATTTACGAGCAGTACTTC. Amino acid sequence: CATTPEQIYEQYF.

The V and J genes are TRBV27 and TRBJ1-5, with D perhaps matching TRBD1 (5 bases). Trimming pared 4 bases from V and 6 bases from J, leaving 13 bases between. Germline CDR1 reads MNHEY; CDR2 reads SMNVEV (reference sequence). The CDR3 covers 14 residues. The CDR3 nucleotides are TGTGCCAGCAGTTCCCATCTTACAGGTCAGCCCCAGCATTTT. Translating gives CASSSHLTGQPQHF.

The chain carries TRBV5-6 and TRBJ1-2; unclear D gene. In germline, CDR1 is SGHDT, CDR2 YYEEEE. V dropped 4 bases and J dropped 2 bases, with 6 bases sitting between them. The CDR3 loop spans 12 amino acids. The DNA for the CDR3 is TGTGCCAGCAGCCGTATAAACTATGGCTACACCTTC. This translates into CASSRINYGYTF.